This TCR beta chain came from a study of CD8 T cells in Susac syndrome. This clonotype occurred a few times. Sequencing of TCR beta was performed on blood CD8+ and CD4+ T cells. The individuals used as controls were healthy donors who had been matched for both age and sex. V shed 5 bases and J shed 3 bases, with 17 bases lying between them. This CDR3 has 16 amino acids. The germline gives CDR1 SGHTA, CDR2 FQGTGA. A quantity of about 0.45 to 1 ug RNA underwent reverse transcription using random hexamers. Each CDR3 protein is one row after TCRdb ran MiXCR on the immunoSEQ multiplex PCR reads. The sample yields 50,000 to 65,000 distinct CDR3 sequences, around nine tenths seen once.

The sequenced sample consisted of CD8+ T cells from PBMCs. The clonotype was recovered from a human donor in good health. V usage is TRBV7-3 and J usage is TRBJ2-1; D possibly uses TRBD1 or TRBD2 (5 bases each). This CDR3 is CASSQTPGLHYNEQFF. The CDR3, as DNA: TGTGCCAGCAGCCAAACTCCGGGGCTACACTACAATGAGCAGTTCTTC.